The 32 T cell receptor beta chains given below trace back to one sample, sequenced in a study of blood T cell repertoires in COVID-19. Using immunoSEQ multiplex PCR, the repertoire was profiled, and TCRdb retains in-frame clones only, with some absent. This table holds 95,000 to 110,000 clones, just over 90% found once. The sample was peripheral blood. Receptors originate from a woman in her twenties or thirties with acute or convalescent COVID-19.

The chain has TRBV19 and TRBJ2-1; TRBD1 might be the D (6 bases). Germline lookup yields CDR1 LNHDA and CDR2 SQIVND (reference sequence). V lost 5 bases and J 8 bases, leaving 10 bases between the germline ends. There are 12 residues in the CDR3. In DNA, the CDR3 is TGTGCCAGTAGTCAACAGGGATATGAGCAGTTCTTC. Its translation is CASSQQGYEQFF.

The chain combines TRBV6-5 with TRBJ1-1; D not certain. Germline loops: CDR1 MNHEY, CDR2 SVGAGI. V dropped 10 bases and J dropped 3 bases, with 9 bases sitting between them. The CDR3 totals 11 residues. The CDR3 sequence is CATGEDTEAFF. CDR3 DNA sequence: TGTGCCACTGGGGAGGACACTGAAGCTTTCTTT.

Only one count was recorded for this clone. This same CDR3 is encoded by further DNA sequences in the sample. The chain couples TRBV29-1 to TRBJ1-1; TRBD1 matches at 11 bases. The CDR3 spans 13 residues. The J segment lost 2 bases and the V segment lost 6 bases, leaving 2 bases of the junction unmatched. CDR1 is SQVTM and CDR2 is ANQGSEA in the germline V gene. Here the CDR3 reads CSVGTGGNTEAFF. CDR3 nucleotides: TGCAGCGTGGGGACAGGGGGTAACACTGAAGCTTTCTTT.

CDR3 bases: TGTGCCAGCAGCTCCCCAGGGGAGGGGGGTCAGCCCCAGCATTTT. Translating it yields CASSSPGEGGQPQHF. The V gene is TRBV7-9, the J gene TRBJ1-5, with a weak D call TRBD1 (6 bases). The V gene lost 4 bases and the J gene lost 6 bases, with 16 bases spanning the gap. Per the germline V gene, CDR1 is SEHNR and CDR2 is FQNEAQ (reference sequence). The CDR3 has 15 amino acids.

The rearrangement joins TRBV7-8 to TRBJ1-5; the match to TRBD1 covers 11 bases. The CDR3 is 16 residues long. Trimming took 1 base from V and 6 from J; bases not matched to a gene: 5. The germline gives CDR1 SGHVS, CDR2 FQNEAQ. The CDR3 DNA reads TGTGCCAGCAGCTTAGTGCGGACAGGGGGCGGTCAGCCCCAGCATTTT. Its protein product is CASSLVRTGGGQPQHF.

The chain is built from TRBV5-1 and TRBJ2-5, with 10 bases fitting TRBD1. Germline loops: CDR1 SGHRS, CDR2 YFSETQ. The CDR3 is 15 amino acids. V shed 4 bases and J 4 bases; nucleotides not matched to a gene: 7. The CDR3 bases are TGCGCCAGCAGCCGGGACAGGGGAGCTGCAGAGACCCAGTACTTC. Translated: CASSRDRGAAETQYF.

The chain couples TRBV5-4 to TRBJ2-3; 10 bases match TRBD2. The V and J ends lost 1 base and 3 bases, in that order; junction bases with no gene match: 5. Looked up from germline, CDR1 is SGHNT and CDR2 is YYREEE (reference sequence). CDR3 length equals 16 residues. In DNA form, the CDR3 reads TGTGCCAGCAGCTTGAGCACTAGCGGGGTAACAGATACGCAGTATTTT. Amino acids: CASSLSTSGVTDTQYF.

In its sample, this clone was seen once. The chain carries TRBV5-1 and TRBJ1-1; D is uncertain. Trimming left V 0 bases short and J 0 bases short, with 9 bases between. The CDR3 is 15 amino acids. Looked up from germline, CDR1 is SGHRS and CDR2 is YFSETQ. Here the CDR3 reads CASSLASGMNTEAFF. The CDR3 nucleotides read TGCGCCAGCAGCTTGGCTTCGGGGATGAACACTGAAGCTTTCTTT.

The CDR3: CAISESGFPYEQYF. The CDR3, as DNA: TGTGCCATCAGTGAGTCCGGGTTTCCCTACGAGCAGTACTTC. V usage is TRBV10-3 and J usage is TRBJ2-7; D remains unclear. This CDR3 contains 14 residues. CDR1 is ENHRY and CDR2 is SYGVKD in the germline V gene. V shed 0 bases and J shed 2 bases, with 8 bases lying between them.

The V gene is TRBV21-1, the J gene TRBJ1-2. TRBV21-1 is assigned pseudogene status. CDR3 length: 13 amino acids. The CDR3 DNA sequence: TGTGCCAGCAGCAAGTTAGAGTACTATGGCTACACCTTC. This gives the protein CASSKLEYYGYTF.

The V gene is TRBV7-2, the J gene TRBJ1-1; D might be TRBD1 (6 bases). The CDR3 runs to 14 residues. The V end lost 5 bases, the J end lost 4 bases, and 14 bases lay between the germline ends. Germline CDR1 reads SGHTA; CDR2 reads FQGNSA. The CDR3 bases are TGTGCCAGCAGCCCCGGCGGGGGGCGCACTGAAGCTTTCTTT. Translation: CASSPGGGRTEAFF.

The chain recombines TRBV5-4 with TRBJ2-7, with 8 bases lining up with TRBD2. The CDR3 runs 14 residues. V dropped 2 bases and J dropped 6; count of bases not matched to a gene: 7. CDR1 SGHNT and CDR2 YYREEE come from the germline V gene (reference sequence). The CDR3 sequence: CASSFEREMLEQYF. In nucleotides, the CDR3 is TGTGCCAGCAGCTTTGAGCGGGAGATGCTCGAGCAGTACTTC.

CDR3 DNA sequence: TGCGCCAGCAGTCCCTGGGGGGGGGCCTATGGCTACACCTTC. This translates into CASSPWGGAYGYTF. The chain carries TRBV23-1 and TRBJ1-2; a possible D gene is TRBD1 (6 bases). TRBV23-1 is sorted into the ORF group, with uncertain function. The CDR3 is made up of 14 amino acids. Trimming took 4 bases from V and 4 from J, leaving 13 bases between them.

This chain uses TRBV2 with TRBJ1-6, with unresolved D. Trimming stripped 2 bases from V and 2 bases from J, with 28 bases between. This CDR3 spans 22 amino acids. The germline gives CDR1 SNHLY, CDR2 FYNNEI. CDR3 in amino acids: CASSEYFMLSPGLKAYNSPLHF. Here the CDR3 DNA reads TGTGCCAGCAGTGAATATTTTATGTTATCTCCGGGTCTCAAAGCCTATAATTCACCCCTCCACTTT.

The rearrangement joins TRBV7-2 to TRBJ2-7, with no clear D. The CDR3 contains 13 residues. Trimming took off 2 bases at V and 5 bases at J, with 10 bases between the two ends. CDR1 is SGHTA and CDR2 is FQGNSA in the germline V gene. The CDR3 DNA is TGTGCCAGCAGCTTAAGCGACTGGGACGAGCAGTACTTC. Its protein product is CASSLSDWDEQYF.

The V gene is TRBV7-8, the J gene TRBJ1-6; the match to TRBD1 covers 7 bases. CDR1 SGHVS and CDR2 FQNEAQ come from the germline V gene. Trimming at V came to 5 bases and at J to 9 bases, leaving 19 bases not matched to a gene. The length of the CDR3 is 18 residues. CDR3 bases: TGTGCCAGCAGCCCAGGGGTGGACCACAGGGGATTTAGTTCACCCCTCCACTTT. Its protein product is CASSPGVDHRGFSSPLHF.

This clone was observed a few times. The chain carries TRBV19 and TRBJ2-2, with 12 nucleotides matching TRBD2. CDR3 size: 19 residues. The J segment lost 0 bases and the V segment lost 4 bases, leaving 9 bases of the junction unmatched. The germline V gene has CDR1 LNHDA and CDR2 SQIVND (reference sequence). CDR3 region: CASSTLLAGGNANTGELFF. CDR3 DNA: TGTGCCAGTAGTACCCTACTAGCGGGAGGTAACGCGAACACCGGGGAGCTGTTTTTT.

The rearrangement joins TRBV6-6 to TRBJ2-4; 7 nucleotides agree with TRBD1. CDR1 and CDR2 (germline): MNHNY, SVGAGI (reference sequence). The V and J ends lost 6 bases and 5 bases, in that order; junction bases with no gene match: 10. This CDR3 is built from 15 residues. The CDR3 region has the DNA TGTGCCAGCAGGATCGTACAGGGGTTGGAAAACATTCAGTACTTC. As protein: CASRIVQGLENIQYF.

This CDR3 reads CASSLELWDRAYEQYF. Here the CDR3 DNA reads TGTGCCAGCAGCTTAGAGTTATGGGACAGGGCTTACGAGCAGTACTTC. V and J are TRBV7-2 and TRBJ2-7, with 9 bases lining up with TRBD1. This CDR3 spans 16 amino acids. The germline CDR1 and CDR2 sequences are SGHTA and FQGNSA. V gave up 1 base and J gave up 4 bases; unmatched junction bases: 8.

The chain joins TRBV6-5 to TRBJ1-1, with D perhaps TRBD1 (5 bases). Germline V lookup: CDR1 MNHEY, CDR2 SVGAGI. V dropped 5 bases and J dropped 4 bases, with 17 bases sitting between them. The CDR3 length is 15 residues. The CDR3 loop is CASSHPSGATTEAFF. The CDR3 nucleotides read TGTGCCAGCAGTCACCCAAGCGGGGCGACCACTGAAGCTTTCTTT.

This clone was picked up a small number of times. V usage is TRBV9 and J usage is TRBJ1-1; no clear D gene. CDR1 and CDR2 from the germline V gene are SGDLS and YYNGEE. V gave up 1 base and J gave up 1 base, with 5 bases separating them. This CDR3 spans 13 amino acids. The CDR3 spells CASSVFQNTEAFF. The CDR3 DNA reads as TGTGCCAGCAGCGTATTCCAGAACACTGAAGCTTTCTTT.

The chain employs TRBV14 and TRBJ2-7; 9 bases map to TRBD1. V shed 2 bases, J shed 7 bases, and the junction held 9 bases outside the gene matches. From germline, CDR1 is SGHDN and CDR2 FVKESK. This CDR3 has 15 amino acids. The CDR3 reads CASSQPGQGLEEQYF. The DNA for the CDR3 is TGTGCCAGCAGCCAACCGGGACAGGGATTGGAAGAGCAGTACTTC.

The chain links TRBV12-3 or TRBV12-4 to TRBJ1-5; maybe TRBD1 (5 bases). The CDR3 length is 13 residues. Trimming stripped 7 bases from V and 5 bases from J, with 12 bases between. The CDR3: CASNRQKDQPQHF. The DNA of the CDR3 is TGTGCCAGCAATAGACAGAAAGATCAGCCCCAGCATTTT.

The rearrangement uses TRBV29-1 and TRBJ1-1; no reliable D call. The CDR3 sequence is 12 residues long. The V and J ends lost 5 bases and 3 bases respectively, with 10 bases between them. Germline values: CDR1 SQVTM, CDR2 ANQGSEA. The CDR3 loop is CSVSVLDTEAFF. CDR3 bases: TGCAGCGTTTCAGTCTTGGACACTGAAGCTTTCTTT.

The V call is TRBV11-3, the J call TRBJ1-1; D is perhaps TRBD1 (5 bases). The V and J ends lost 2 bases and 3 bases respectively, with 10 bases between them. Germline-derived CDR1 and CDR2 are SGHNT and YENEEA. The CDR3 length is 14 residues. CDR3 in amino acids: CASSLLGGDTEAFF. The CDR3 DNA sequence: TGTGCCAGCAGCTTACTTGGGGGGGACACTGAAGCTTTCTTT.

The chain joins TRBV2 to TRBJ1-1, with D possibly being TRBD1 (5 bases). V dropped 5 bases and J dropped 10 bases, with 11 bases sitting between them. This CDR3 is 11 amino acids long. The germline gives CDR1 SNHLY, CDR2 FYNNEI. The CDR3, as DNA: TGTGCCAGCAGTCAGGGTGACACAGCTTTCTTT. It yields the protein CASSQGDTAFF.

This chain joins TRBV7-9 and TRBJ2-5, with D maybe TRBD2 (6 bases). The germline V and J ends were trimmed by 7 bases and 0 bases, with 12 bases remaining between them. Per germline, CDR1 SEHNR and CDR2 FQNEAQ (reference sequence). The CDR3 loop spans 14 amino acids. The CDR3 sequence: CASIGAGYQETQYF. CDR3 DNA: TGTGCCAGCATCGGGGCGGGGTACCAAGAGACCCAGTACTTC.

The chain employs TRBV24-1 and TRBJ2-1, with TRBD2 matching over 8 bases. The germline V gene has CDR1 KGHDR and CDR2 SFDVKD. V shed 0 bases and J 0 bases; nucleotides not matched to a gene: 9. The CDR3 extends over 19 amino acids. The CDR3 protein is CATSDLSTESGSSYNEQFF. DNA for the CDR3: TGTGCCACCAGTGATTTGTCCACCGAAAGCGGGAGCTCCTACAATGAGCAGTTCTTC.

Written as DNA, the CDR3 is TGTGCCAGCGGGTTTACTAGCGGGATTACCCTCGGGCAGCAGTACTTC. Translated: CASGFTSGITLGQQYF. The rearrangement uses TRBV28 and TRBJ2-7; 10 bases agree with TRBD2. CDR1 is MDHEN, CDR2 SYDVKM, per germline. The J segment lost 8 bases and the V segment lost 8 bases, leaving 18 bases of the junction unmatched. This CDR3 is 16 amino acids long.

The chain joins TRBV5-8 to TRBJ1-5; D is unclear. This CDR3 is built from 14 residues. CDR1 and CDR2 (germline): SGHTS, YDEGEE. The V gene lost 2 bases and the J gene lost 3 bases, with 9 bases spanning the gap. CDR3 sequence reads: CASSFLGNNQPQHF. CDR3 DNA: TGTGCCAGCAGCTTCCTCGGGAACAATCAGCCCCAGCATTTT.

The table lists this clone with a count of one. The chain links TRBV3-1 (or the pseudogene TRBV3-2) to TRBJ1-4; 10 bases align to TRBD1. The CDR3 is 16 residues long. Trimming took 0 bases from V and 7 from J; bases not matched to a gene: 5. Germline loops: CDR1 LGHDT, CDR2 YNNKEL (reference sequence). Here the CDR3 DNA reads TGTGCCAGCAGCCAAGATCCGTGGACAGGGGGTGAAAAACTGTTTTTT. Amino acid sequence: CASSQDPWTGGEKLFF.

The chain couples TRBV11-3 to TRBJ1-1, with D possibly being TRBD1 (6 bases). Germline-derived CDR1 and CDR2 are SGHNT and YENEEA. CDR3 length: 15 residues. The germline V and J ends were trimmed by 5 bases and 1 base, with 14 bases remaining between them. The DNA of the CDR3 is TGTGCCAGCAGCCAGGGACACACGACGAACACTGAAGCTTTCTTT. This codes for CASSQGHTTNTEAFF.